The rows below give T cell receptor beta chains drawn from one sample of a study of CD8+CD57+ T cells in acquired aplastic anemia. TCRdb passed the reads through MiXCR, listing each CDR3 protein once. Found here are about 110,000 distinct CDR3 sequences, under 60% of them singletons; the top ten hold roughly a third. Sequences were obtained from sorted CD4+, CD8+, or CD8+CD57+ T cells (not recorded which) from PBMCs. The receptor set was obtained from a human donor in good health, serving as a control. Each CDR3 is given with its conserved first and last residue. The order of the fields is D gene, V gene, clone size, J gene, CDR3 protein, CDR3 DNA. D genes are given only for firm matches. Where a row states a size, it is once, few, many or the class of an expanded clone; other rows omit it.

-	TRBV25-1	-	TRBJ1-3	CASSSYREAGNTIYF	TGTGCCAGCAGCAGCTACAGGGAGGCTGGAAACACCATATATTTT
-	TRBV24-1	-	TRBJ1-2	CATSDGEASYGYTF	TGTGCCACCAGTGACGGGGAGGCGAGCTATGGCTACACCTTC
-	TRBV15	many	TRBJ2-7	CATSRDDSGAYEQYF	TGTGCCACCAGCAGAGATGATAGCGGTGCCTACGAGCAGTACTTC
-	TRBV2	-	TRBJ1-5	CASSVLGLRQPQHF	TGTGCCAGCAGTGTACTTGGTTTACGGCAGCCCCAGCATTTT
TRBD1	TRBV2	-	TRBJ1-2	CASRGQGANGYTF	TGTGCCAGCAGAGGACAGGGGGCGAATGGCTACACCTTC
TRBD1	TRBV20-1	-	TRBJ2-3	CSARSGQGLDTQYF	TGCAGTGCTAGATCGGGACAGGGGCTGGATACGCAGTATTTT
TRBD2	TRBV7-2	many	TRBJ2-7	CASSFKRGVVYEQYF	TGTGCCAGCAGCTTTAAGCGGGGGGTCGTATACGAGCAGTACTTC
TRBD1	TRBV29-1	many	TRBJ1-1	CSVEIGGVGTEAFF	TGCAGCGTTGAAATAGGGGGCGTGGGCACTGAAGCTTTCTTT
-	TRBV2	-	TRBJ1-2	CASSLSSGNYGYTF	TGTGCCAGCAGCTTATCTTCGGGGAACTATGGCTACACCTTC
TRBD2	TRBV7-8	-	TRBJ2-7	CASSAGLAGEQYF	TGTGCCAGCAGCGCCGGACTAGCGGGAGAGCAGTACTTC
TRBD1	TRBV20-1	-	TRBJ1-2	CSAIPTGPNYGYTF	TGCAGTGCTATACCGACAGGGCCTAACTATGGCTACACCTTC
TRBD1	TRBV30	many	TRBJ1-5	CAWSAGGNQPQHF	TGTGCCTGGAGTGCAGGGGGGAATCAGCCCCAGCATTTT
-	TRBV20-1	many	TRBJ1-4	CSARGSDATNEKLFF	TGCAGTGCTAGAGGGTCGGATGCAACTAATGAAAAACTGTTTTTT
TRBD2	TRBV12-3/TRBV12-4	many	TRBJ2-3	CASSLGLAYTDTQYF	TGTGCCAGCAGTTTAGGACTAGCATACACAGATACGCAGTATTTT
-	TRBV27	many	TRBJ1-1	CASSLRGGNTEAFF	TGTGCCAGCAGTCTACGCGGGGGGAACACTGAAGCTTTCTTT
-	TRBV2	-	TRBJ2-7	CASSEFLDYEQYF	TGTGCCAGCAGTGAGTTCTTGGACTACGAGCAGTACTTC
TRBD2	TRBV6-4	-	TRBJ2-1	CASSGLAGEQFF	TGTGCCAGCTCGGGACTAGCGGGGGAGCAGTTCTTC
TRBD1	TRBV11-2	-	TRBJ1-6	CASRPRETGENSPLHF	TGTGCCAGCAGACCCCGGGAGACAGGGGAGAACTCACCCCTCCACTTT
TRBD1	TRBV29-1	once	TRBJ1-2	CSATLDRVKGYTF	TGCAGCGCGACACTGGACAGGGTCAAGGGCTACACCTTC
TRBD2	TRBV29-1	-	TRBJ2-3	CSVGTSGGDRTDTQYF	TGCAGCGTCGGGACTAGCGGGGGGGACCGCACAGATACGCAGTATTTT
TRBD1	TRBV11-2	few	TRBJ1-3	CASSSGTAGNTIYF	TGTGCCAGCAGCTCAGGGACAGCTGGAAACACCATATATTTT
-	TRBV10-3	-	TRBJ2-5	CAISKLRDQETQYF	TGTGCCATCAGCAAACTGAGAGACCAAGAGACCCAGTACTTC
-	TRBV19	-	TRBJ2-2	CATGDSYTGELFF	TGTGCCACCGGGGACTCGTACACCGGGGAGCTGTTTTTT
-	TRBV10-1	few	TRBJ2-2	CASSESPTGELFF	TGCGCCAGCAGTGAGTCACCGACCGGGGAGCTGTTTTTT
-	TRBV29-1	many	TRBJ2-2	CSVERRGNTGELFF	TGCAGCGTTGAAAGGCGGGGCAACACCGGGGAGCTGTTTTTT
-	TRBV4-3	many	TRBJ2-7	CASSQDRGQNYEQYF	TGCGCCAGCAGCCAAGATCGAGGCCAAAACTACGAGCAGTACTTC
-	TRBV6-6	many	TRBJ2-7	CASSYSAGRVTYEQYF	TGTGCCAGCAGTTACTCGGCGGGCAGGGTGACCTACGAGCAGTACTTC